Below, 5 T cell receptor beta chains from the same sample are listed, as sequenced in a study of shared clonotypes between healthy human individuals. Naive CD8 cells lacked CD45RO, underwent positive selection for CCR7 and left out terminally differentiated effector memory CD45RA+ cells. Here immunoSEQ multiplex PCR was the method, and the copy in TCRdb shows in-frame clones only, minus some. The sample consists of 1.5 million to 2.5 million clones, about 95% of them appearing once. The sequenced sample was naive CD8+ T cells sorted from blood. The receptors were sampled from a man in his late teens or twenties in good health.

The V call is TRBV28, the J call TRBJ2-5, with TRBD2 matching over 10 bases. Germline V gene data show CDR1 as MDHEN and CDR2 as SYDVKM. The J segment lost 11 bases and the V segment lost 8 bases, leaving 14 bases of the junction unmatched. The CDR3 sequence is 14 residues long. CDR3 sequence (DNA): TGTGCCAGCCGAAAAAGCGGGGGGGCTCCCTATCAGTACTTC. Its protein product is CASRKSGGAPYQYF.

This clone has only one observation. The chain is built from TRBV4-3 and TRBJ2-1; perhaps TRBD2 as D (6 bases). Germline V gives CDR1 LGHNA, CDR2 YSLEER. Between the trimmed V and J ends, which lost 1 base and 3 bases, there was a span of 16 bases. CDR3 length equals 17 residues. CDR3 sequence reads: CASSQARSGVLYNEQFF. DNA for the CDR3: TGCGCCAGCAGCCAAGCTCGTTCGGGAGTCCTCTACAATGAGCAGTTCTTC.

V is TRBV10-1 and J is TRBJ1-6; no reliable D call. CDR3 size: 14 residues. V dropped 3 bases and J dropped 6 bases, with 9 bases sitting between them. The germline gives CDR1 WNHNN, CDR2 SYGVQD (reference sequence). The CDR3 spells CASSEFGFNSPLHF. The CDR3 region has the DNA TGCGCCAGCAGTGAATTTGGGTTTAATTCACCCCTCCACTTT.

The chain combines TRBV28 with TRBJ1-1; D gene uncertain. The V gene lost 2 bases and the J gene lost 6 bases, with 10 bases spanning the gap. This CDR3 is 13 amino acids long. Germline V CDR1 and CDR2: MDHEN, SYDVKM. This CDR3 is CASSLGAGSEAFF. The CDR3 DNA reads as TGTGCCAGCAGTTTAGGAGCAGGATCTGAAGCTTTCTTT.

This clone was seen once. Other DNA sequences in this specimen translate into the identical CDR3. The chain combines TRBV28 with TRBJ1-2; a possible D gene is TRBD1 (5 bases). The germline V and J ends were trimmed by 2 bases and 6 bases, with 13 bases remaining between them. CDR3 size: 14 residues. Germline V gives CDR1 MDHEN, CDR2 SYDVKM. DNA of the CDR3: TGTGCCAGCAGTTTACCGGGGACGGGAGATGGCTACACCTTC. It codes for CASSLPGTGDGYTF.